The 2 T cell receptor beta chains in this list originate from one sample, sequenced in a study of T cell responses to AZD1222 COVID-19 vaccine. Sequenced by immunoSEQ multiplex PCR; TCRdb stores in-frame clones only, minus some. The data contain tens of thousands of clones, over 75% of them singletons. Sequences were derived from peripheral blood, sampled 28 days after the second AZD1222 dose. The receptors come from an adult who received the AZD1222 COVID-19 vaccine.

The chain recombines TRBV5-8 with TRBJ2-1; maybe TRBD2 (6 bases). V lost 2 bases, J lost 7 bases, and 16 bases lay in between. Germline V gives CDR1 SGHTS, CDR2 YDEGEE. The CDR3 length is 15 residues. The CDR3 sequence: CASSFSGEAENEQFF. The CDR3 DNA reads as TGTGCCAGCAGCTTTTCTGGGGAGGCGGAAAATGAGCAGTTCTTC.

The sample holds a few counts of this clone. The CDR3 is CASSIGNNEQFF. CDR3 sequence (DNA): TGTGCCAGTAGTATCGGCAATAATGAGCAGTTCTTC. The genes are TRBV19 and TRBJ2-1; no reliable D call. Trimming cost V 3 bases and J 7 bases, with 7 bases left between them. CDR1 LNHDA and CDR2 SQIVND come from the germline V gene (reference sequence). This CDR3 spans 12 amino acids. The whole variable domain, remainder taken from reference TRBV19 and TRBJ2-1, is DGGITQSPKYLFRKEGQNVTLSCEQNLNHDAMYWYRQDPGQGLRLIYYSQIVNDFQKGDIAEGYSVSREKKESFPLTVTSAQKNPTAFYLCASSIGNNEQFFGPGTRLTVL.